This T cell receptor (beta chain) was observed in a study of a mutant IDH1 vaccine in newly diagnosed glioma. Study overall: Patients were given eight vaccinations, scheduled in weeks 1, 3, 5, 7, 11, 15, 19 and 23. Vaccination started 4-6 weeks after radiotherapy alone, or with temozolomide cycles.

The table lists this clone with a few counts. Its antigen is undetermined. Time point defined: week 5, during vaccination. Vaccine doses each comprised 300 ug of mutant IDH1 20-mer peptide, with topical imiquimod. Donor tumors were new WHO grade 3 or 4 IDH1-mutant, ATRX-lost astrocytomas. The assay was immunoSEQ multiplex PCR, and TCRdb's table has in-frame clones only and misses some. The sample yields tens of thousands of clones, about 81% seen once. The CDR3 totals 13 residues. The germline CDR1 and CDR2 sequences are SGHTA and FQGTGA. V lost 2 bases, J lost 8 bases, and 7 bases lay in between. The source of this sequence is a woman aged 45-65 years with glioma. V gene TRBV7-3 combines with J gene TRBJ1-6, with a weak D call TRBD1 (5 bases). The input for sequencing was PBMCs, taken from a glioma patient whose treatment included an IDH1 peptide vaccine. The CDR3 DNA sequence: TGTGCCAGCAGCTTAGGGGGGGATTCACCCCTCCACTTT. Protein product: CASSLGGDSPLHF.